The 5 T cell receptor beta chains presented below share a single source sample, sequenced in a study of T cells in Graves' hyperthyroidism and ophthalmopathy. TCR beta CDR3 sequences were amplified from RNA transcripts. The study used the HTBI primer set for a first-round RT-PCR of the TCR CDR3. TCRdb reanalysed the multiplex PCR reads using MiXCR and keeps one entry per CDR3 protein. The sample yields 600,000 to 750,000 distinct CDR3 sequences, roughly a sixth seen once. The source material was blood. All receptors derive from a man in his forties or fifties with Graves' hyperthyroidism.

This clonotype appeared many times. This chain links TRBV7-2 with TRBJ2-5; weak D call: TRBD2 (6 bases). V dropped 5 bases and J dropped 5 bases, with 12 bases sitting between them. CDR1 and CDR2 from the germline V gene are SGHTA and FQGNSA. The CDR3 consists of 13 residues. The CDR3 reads CASSQLASETQYF. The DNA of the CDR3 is TGTGCCAGCAGCCAGCTAGCGTCCGAGACCCAGTACTTC.

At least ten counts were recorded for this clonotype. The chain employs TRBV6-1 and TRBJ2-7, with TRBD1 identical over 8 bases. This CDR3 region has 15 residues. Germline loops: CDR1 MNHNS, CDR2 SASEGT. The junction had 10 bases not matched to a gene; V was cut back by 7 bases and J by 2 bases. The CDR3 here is CASMTDRGYTYEQYF. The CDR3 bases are TGTGCCAGCATGACCGACAGGGGTTATACCTACGAGCAGTACTTC.

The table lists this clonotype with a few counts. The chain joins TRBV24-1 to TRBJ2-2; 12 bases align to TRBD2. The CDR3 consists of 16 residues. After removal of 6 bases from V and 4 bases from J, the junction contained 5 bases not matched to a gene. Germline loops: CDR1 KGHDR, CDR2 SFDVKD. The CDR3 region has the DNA TGTGCCACCAGTTCTAGCGGGAGGGGTCGCACCGGGGAGCTGTTTTTT. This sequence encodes CATSSSGRGRTGELFF.

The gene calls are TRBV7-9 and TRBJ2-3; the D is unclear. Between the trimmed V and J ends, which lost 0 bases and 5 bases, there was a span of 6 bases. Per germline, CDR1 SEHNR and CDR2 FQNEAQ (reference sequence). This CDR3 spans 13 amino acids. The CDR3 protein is CASSLALGDTQYF. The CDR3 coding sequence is TGTGCCAGCAGCTTAGCGCTTGGAGATACGCAGTATTTT.

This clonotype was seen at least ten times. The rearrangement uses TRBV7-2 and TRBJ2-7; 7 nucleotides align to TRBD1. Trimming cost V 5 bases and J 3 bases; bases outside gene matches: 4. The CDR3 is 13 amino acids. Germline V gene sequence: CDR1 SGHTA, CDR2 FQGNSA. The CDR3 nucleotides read TGTGCCAGCAGCCCATGGGACAGCTACGAGCAGTACTTC. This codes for CASSPWDSYEQYF.